These T cell receptor beta chains were read from a single sample in a study of cytomegalovirus exposure and HLA in healthy donors. Only in-frame clones appear in the TCRdb table, and some are missing; sequencing was by immunoSEQ multiplex PCR. The sample lists around 130,000 clones; 60% to 80% were seen once. Input material: PBMCs. The receptor set was obtained from a man in his fifties or sixties in good health and CMV-seronegative. CDR3s include the opening cysteine and the closing phenylalanine or tryptophan. A D gene is named only where the DNA matches it firmly. Some rows mark clone size as missing; the rest say once, few, many or name a class of expanded clone.

j_call clone_size v_call d_call cdr3_aa cdr3_nt
TRBJ2-7 - TRBV2 - CASSVDREQYF TGTGCCAGCAGTGTCGACAGGGAGCAGTACTTC
TRBJ2-1 many TRBV2 - CASTLPAFDSYNEQFF TGTGCCAGCACCTTACCCGCGTTTGACTCCTACAATGAGCAGTTCTTC
TRBJ1-5 - TRBV16 - CASSQSSPQPQHF TGTGCCAGCAGCCAATCGAGTCCACAGCCCCAGCATTTT
TRBJ2-2 - TRBV19 TRBD2 CASRKTSGVTGELFF TGTGCCAGTAGAAAAACTAGCGGGGTGACCGGGGAGCTGTTTTTT
TRBJ2-2 - TRBV5-4 - CASSLKHANTGELFF TGTGCCAGCAGCTTGAAGCATGCGAACACCGGGGAGCTGTTTTTT
TRBJ2-5 once TRBV9 - CASSVGRGGETQYF TGTGCCAGCAGCGTAGGACGGGGTGGCGAGACCCAGTACTTC
TRBJ2-4 - TRBV11-2 - CASSAEGRDKNIQYF TGTGCCAGCAGCGCGGAAGGACGGGACAAAAACATTCAGTACTTC
TRBJ1-1 - TRBV5-1 - CASSPDPTEFTEAFF TGCGCCAGCAGCCCCGACCCGACAGAGTTTACTGAAGCTTTCTTT
TRBJ2-2 once TRBV7-8 TRBD1 CASSQRDRVLNGELFF TGTGCCAGCAGCCAGCGGGACAGGGTGTTAAACGGGGAGCTGTTTTTT
TRBJ2-1 - TRBV6-6 TRBD2 CASSYSWTSGGNEQFF TGTGCCAGCAGTTACTCATGGACTAGCGGGGGCAATGAGCAGTTCTTC
TRBJ1-5 - TRBV2 TRBD1 CASRDREGQPQHF TGTGCCAGTCGGGACAGGGAAGGGCAGCCCCAGCATTTT
TRBJ1-4 once TRBV2 TRBD1 CASRGQTTTNEKLFF TGTGCCAGCAGGGGACAGACTACAACTAATGAAAAACTGTTTTTT
TRBJ2-7 once TRBV11-2 - CASSYGQITYEQYF TGTGCCAGCAGCTACGGACAGATCACCTACGAGCAGTACTTC
TRBJ2-1 - TRBV7-6 TRBD2 CASSLGGGGDVNEQFF TGTGCCAGCAGCTTAGGGGGCGGGGGAGACGTCAATGAGCAGTTCTTC
TRBJ2-1 once TRBV10-3 TRBD1 CAISVDRAYTAYNEQFF TGTGCCATCAGTGTAGACAGGGCCTATACCGCCTACAATGAGCAGTTCTTC
TRBJ1-1 - TRBV7-2 - CASSLEWGRAEAFF TGTGCCAGCAGCTTAGAGTGGGGGCGGGCTGAAGCTTTCTTT
TRBJ2-7 - TRBV10-3 TRBD1 CAIKTQGSDEQYF TGTGCCATCAAGACACAGGGGTCCGACGAGCAGTACTTC
TRBJ2-1 - TRBV7-9 TRBD2 CASSPVAGRSYNEQFF TGTGCCAGCAGCCCTGTAGCGGGCCGCTCCTACAATGAGCAGTTCTTC
TRBJ1-5 few TRBV28 - CASSSRRRGNQPQHF TGTGCCAGCAGTTCGCGGAGGAGGGGCAATCAGCCCCAGCATTTT
TRBJ2-3 - TRBV7-9 TRBD2 CASSAGVAGVTDTQYF TGTGCCAGCAGCGCCGGGGTAGCGGGAGTCACAGATACGCAGTATTTT
TRBJ1-1 - TRBV19 TRBD1 CASRRGQGLGETEAFF TGTGCCAGTCGTCGGGGACAGGGTTTGGGGGAGACTGAAGCTTTCTTT
TRBJ1-5 few TRBV7-9 - CSSSLTDQPQHF TGTTCCAGCAGCCTGACAGATCAGCCCCAGCATTTT
TRBJ2-7 - TRBV28 - CASSPTLTYEQYF TGTGCCAGCAGTCCCACATTGACCTACGAGCAGTACTTC
TRBJ2-2 - TRBV6-5 TRBD1 CASSHRGTGELFF TGTGCCAGCAGTCACAGGGGCACCGGGGAGCTGTTTTTT
TRBJ2-2 - TRBV30 TRBD2 CAWSVLAGVLTGELFF TGTGCCTGGAGTGTATTAGCGGGAGTCCTAACCGGGGAGCTGTTTTTT
TRBJ2-1 - TRBV5-1 TRBD2 CASSWIKREGYNEQFF TGCGCCAGCAGCTGGATAAAGCGGGAGGGTTACAATGAGCAGTTCTTC
TRBJ2-1 - TRBV29-1 TRBD2 CSVLGGTSGVYNEQFF TGCAGCGTGCTTGGGGGGACTAGCGGGGTATACAATGAGCAGTTCTTC
TRBJ2-5 - TRBV19 - CASSMMVGGETQYF TGTGCCAGTAGTATGATGGTAGGGGGAGAGACCCAGTACTTC
TRBJ1-5 - TRBV5-3 TRBD1 CARSLGCRDRDRDQPQHF TGTGCCAGAAGCTTGGGATGTCGTGACAGGGACAGGGATCAGCCCCAGCATTTT
TRBJ2-1 - TRBV19 - CASSIRRGGEQFF TGTGCCAGTAGTATTCGCAGGGGTGGTGAGCAGTTCTTC
TRBJ2-7 few TRBV12-5 TRBD1 CASGSYRGPRKRDPYEQYF TGTGCTAGTGGTTCGTACAGGGGGCCGAGAAAGCGGGACCCCTACGAGCAGTACTTC
TRBJ2-3 few TRBV5-1 TRBD2 CASSLGLAASGDTQYF TGCGCCAGCAGCTTGGGGCTAGCGGCCTCGGGAGATACGCAGTATTTT
TRBJ2-7 - TRBV15 - CATSRDNSGVRGAYEQYF TGTGCCACCAGCAGAGATAATTCTGGGGTCAGGGGTGCCTACGAGCAGTACTTC
TRBJ1-5 - TRBV19 - CASKGGGNQPQHF TGTGCCAGTAAAGGTGGCGGGAATCAGCCCCAGCATTTT
TRBJ2-7 - TRBV27 - CASSLGPIYEQYF TGTGCCAGCAGTTTAGGGCCAATTTACGAGCAGTACTTC
TRBJ1-1 - TRBV11-2 - CASSAHGETEAFF TGTGCCAGCAGCGCCCACGGAGAAACTGAAGCTTTCTTT
TRBJ1-4 - TRBV6-5 - CASKETRGYNEKLFF TGTGCCAGCAAGGAAACTCGCGGATATAATGAAAAACTGTTTTTT
TRBJ2-7 - TRBV7-2 TRBD2 CASSHTSGRAEEQYF TGTGCCAGCAGCCACACTAGCGGGAGGGCGGAAGAGCAGTACTTC
TRBJ2-5 - TRBV5-1 TRBD2 CASSWERLAPQETQYF TGCGCCAGCAGCTGGGAGCGACTAGCGCCACAAGAGACCCAGTACTTC
TRBJ2-5 - TRBV27 TRBD1 CASSTGDRKTQYF TGTGCCAGCAGTACAGGGGATAGGAAGACCCAGTACTTC
TRBJ2-5 few TRBV7-9 - CASSSYRDEETQYF TGTGCCAGCAGCTCCTACAGAGACGAAGAGACCCAGTACTTC
TRBJ2-6 - TRBV18 TRBD2 CASSPAILAGLSGANVLTF TGTGCCAGCTCACCAGCGATCCTAGCGGGCCTCTCTGGGGCCAACGTCCTGACTTTC
TRBJ2-1 - TRBV29-1 - CSGLGLEGNNEQFF TGCAGCGGCCTCGGGCTAGAGGGAAACAATGAGCAGTTCTTC
TRBJ1-2 - TRBV27 - CASSPTWGQARDGYTF TGTGCCAGCAGTCCGACCTGGGGGCAGGCTCGGGATGGCTACACCTTC
TRBJ1-2 - TRBV6-5 TRBD1 CVSSPRTGLGYTF TGTGTCAGCAGTCCACGGACAGGGTTAGGCTACACCTTC
TRBJ2-3 - TRBV5-8 - CASSADSTDTQYF TGTGCCAGCAGCGCAGATTCAACAGATACGCAGTATTTT
TRBJ2-1 - TRBV7-2 TRBD2 CASSRGWAGGRMYEQFF TGTGCCAGCAGCCGAGGTTGGGCGGGAGGCCGTATGTATGAGCAGTTCTTC